This T cell receptor beta chain comes out of a study of T cell responses to AZD1222 COVID-19 vaccine. Study results and caveats: The sample set comprised mostly white British donors with more females, and clonal diversity was possibly underestimated. Once two AZD1222 doses were given, Spike-specific TCR breadth and depth went up.

The germline CDR1 and CDR2 sequences are SGHAT and FQNNGV. CDR3 length: 16 residues. V was clipped by 3 bases and J by 0 bases; unmatched bases: 2. Sequencing used immunoSEQ multiplex PCR; TCRdb keeps in-frame clones, though not all of them. The table lists more than 100,000 clones, approximately 90% of them singletons. Researchers grouped second doses given at about 4 or about 12 weeks into one pool. On this clone itself: What it binds is unknown.

The TCR was taken from an adult who received the AZD1222 COVID-19 vaccine. Sample: peripheral blood, taken 28 days after the second AZD1222 dose. The chain recombines TRBV11-2 with TRBJ2-1; 10 bases align to TRBD2. CDR3 amino acids: CASSFSGGLSYNEQFF. The CDR3, as DNA: TGTGCCAGCAGCTTTAGCGGGGGGCTCTCCTACAATGAGCAGTTCTTC.